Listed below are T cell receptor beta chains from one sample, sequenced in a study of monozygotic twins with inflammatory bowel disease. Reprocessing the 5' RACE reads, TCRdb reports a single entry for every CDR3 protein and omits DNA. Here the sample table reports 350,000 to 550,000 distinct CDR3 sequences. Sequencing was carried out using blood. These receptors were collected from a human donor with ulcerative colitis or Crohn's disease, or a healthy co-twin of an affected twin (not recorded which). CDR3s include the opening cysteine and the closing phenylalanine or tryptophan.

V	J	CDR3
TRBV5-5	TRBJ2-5	CTSSSKPQETQYF
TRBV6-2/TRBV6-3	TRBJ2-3	CASSQQGIYTQYF
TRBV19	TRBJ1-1	CARGALGPNVTEAFF
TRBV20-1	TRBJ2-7	CSASSVSYEQYF
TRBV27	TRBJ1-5	CASSRTGPQPQHF
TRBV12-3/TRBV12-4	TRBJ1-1	CASIKDSGSTEAFF
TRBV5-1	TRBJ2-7	CASSTAQGIEQYF
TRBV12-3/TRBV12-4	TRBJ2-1	CASSLAVSMGEQFF
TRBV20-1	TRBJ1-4	CSARGQGHEKLFF
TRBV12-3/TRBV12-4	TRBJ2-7	CASSLGGGRYEQYF
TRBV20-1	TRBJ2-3	CSASPRGFRTPGFTDTQYF